This T cell receptor beta chain is from a study of OX40 agonist ivuxolimab in advanced cancers. Concerning this clone itself: Antigen specificity is unknown.

Study observations and caveats: Those patients achieving a partial response at 0.1-3.0 mg/kg showed among the lowest clonal expansion.

From germline, CDR1 is SGDLS and CDR2 YYNGEE. The V and J ends lost 4 bases and 5 bases, in that order; junction bases with no gene match: 8. This CDR3 has 15 amino acids. The repertoire was sequenced with immunoSEQ multiplex PCR; TCRdb's copy has only in-frame clones and lacks some. The sample records about 54,000 clones, just under 85% being singletons. The chain is built from TRBV9 and TRBJ2-2, with TRBD1 matching 7 bases. This TCR was recovered from an adult with an advanced solid tumor such as melanoma, head and neck, liver or kidney cancer. The material sequenced was CD4+ or CD8+ T cells sorted from blood, taken in a trial of the OX40 agonist ivuxolimab. The CDR3 is CASSLGDSKTGELFF. The DNA of the CDR3 is TGTGCCAGCAGCCTGGGGGACAGCAAGACCGGGGAGCTGTTTTTT.